This T cell receptor (beta chain) was sequenced in a study of technical replicates of blood from several donors (TCRdb year 2017). Reading from cysteine to phenylalanine, the CDR3 counts 14 amino acids. The sequence is cut down to CDR3 DNA, 42 bases in frame from base 1. CDR1 and CDR2 were assigned from the germline V gene as KGHSH and LQKENI. At the junction V is shortened by 2 bases and J by 6 bases; bases outside the gene matches: 3. As for this clone: No antigen is known for it. Base qualities are not provided; no much larger clone lies one nucleotide away.

Library preparation was by the immunoSEQ multiplex PCR assay. The table comes from immuneACCESS by way of TCRdb, which keeps in-frame sequences with V and J called. Part of the clones is missing from these tables; in studies checked, under half for an unresolved V gene and the rest for unknown reasons. In this sample the table shows approximately 73,000 clones, roughly 97% of which occur a single time. The ten largest clones take up roughly 0.35% of the sample. This TCR came from a human donor in good health. The sequencing input was T cells isolated from PBMCs. Rearrangement joined TRBV18 to TRBJ2-1; 8 bases in between match TRBD2. The DNA sequence is as follows: TGTGCCAGCTCACCAAGCGGGGGATCCAATGAGCAGTTCTTC. The encoded protein is CASSPSGGSNEQFF.